This T cell receptor beta chain was recovered during a study of cytomegalovirus exposure and HLA in healthy donors. General study findings and limits: Cytomegalovirus-associated TCR beta chains were listed, numbering 164. Reported results showed that the classifier diagnosed cytomegalovirus status with high specificity and sensitivity. TRBV6-2, TRBV6-3 and some other V segments were excluded as indistinguishable. There were reportedly fewer N-insertions in an Asian-associated ancestry cluster than the roughly 670-donor mean, in a later analysis.

PCR primers comprised 60 Vbeta and 13 Jbeta primers. Sequenced by immunoSEQ multiplex PCR; TCRdb stores in-frame clones only, minus some. The sample has roughly 190,000 clones; roughly 8.7% are singletons. Points on this clone: The antigen is not known.

This CDR3 contains 14 residues. V was clipped by 0 bases and J by 8 bases, with 12 bases between them. Germline V gene sequence: CDR1 SGHNT, CDR2 YYREEE (reference sequence). Sequencing used PBMCs. This clonotype originated in a woman in her 30s in good health and CMV-seropositive. The rearrangement links TRBV5-4 to TRBJ2-1, with D perhaps TRBD1 (6 bases). The CDR3 here is CASSLVAGVYEQFF. CDR3 DNA: TGTGCCAGCAGCTTGGTTGCAGGGGTATATGAGCAGTTCTTC.